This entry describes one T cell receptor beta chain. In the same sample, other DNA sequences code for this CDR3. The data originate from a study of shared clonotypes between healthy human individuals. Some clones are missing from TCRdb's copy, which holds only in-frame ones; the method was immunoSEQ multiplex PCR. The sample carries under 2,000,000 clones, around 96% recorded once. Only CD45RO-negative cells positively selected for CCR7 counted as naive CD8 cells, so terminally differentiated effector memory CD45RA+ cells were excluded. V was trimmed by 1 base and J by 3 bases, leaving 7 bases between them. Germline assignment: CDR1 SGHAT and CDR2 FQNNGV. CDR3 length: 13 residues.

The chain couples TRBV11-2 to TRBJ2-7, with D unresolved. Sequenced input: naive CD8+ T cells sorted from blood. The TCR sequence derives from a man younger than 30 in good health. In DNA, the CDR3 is TGTGCCAGCAGCTTAGGCCCGGTCTACGAGCAGTACTTC. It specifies CASSLGPVYEQYF.